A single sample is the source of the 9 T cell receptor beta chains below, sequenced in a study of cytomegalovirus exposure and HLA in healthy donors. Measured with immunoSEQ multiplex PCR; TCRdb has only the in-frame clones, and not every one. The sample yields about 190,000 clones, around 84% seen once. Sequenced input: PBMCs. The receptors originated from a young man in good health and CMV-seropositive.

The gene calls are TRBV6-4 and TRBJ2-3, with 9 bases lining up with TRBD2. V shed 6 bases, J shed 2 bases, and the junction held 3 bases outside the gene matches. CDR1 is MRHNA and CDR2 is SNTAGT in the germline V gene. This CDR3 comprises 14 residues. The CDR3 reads CASRLAGPTDTQYF. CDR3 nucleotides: TGTGCCAGCAGACTAGCGGGTCCCACAGATACGCAGTATTTT.

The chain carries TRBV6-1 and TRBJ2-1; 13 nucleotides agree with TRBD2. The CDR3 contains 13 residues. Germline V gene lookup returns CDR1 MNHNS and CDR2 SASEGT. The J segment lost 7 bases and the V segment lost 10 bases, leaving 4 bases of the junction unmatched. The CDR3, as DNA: TGTGCCATCCGACTAGCGGGAGGTAATGAGCAGTTCTTC. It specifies CAIRLAGGNEQFF.

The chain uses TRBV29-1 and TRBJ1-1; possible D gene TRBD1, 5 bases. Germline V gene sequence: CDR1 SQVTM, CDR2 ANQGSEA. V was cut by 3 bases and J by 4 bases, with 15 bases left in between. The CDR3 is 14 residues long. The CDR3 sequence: CSVESFQGGTEAFF. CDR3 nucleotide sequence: TGCAGCGTTGAGAGCTTCCAGGGAGGCACTGAAGCTTTCTTT.

Here the CDR3 DNA reads TGTGCCAGCAGTGGGGCGACAGGTCCCCACACTGAAGCTTTCTTT. It specifies CASSGATGPHTEAFF. The chain employs TRBV28 and TRBJ1-1; maybe TRBD1 (6 bases). The germline CDR1 and CDR2 sequences are MDHEN and SYDVKM. The CDR3 spans 15 residues. The V gene lost 5 bases and the J gene lost 3 bases, with 16 bases spanning the gap.

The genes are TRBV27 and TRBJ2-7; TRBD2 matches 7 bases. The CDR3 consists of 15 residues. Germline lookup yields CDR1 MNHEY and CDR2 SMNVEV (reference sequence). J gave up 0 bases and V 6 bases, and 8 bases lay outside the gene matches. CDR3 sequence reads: CASRGPSGSSYEQYF. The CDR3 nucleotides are TGTGCCAGCAGGGGACCTAGCGGAAGCTCCTACGAGCAGTACTTC.

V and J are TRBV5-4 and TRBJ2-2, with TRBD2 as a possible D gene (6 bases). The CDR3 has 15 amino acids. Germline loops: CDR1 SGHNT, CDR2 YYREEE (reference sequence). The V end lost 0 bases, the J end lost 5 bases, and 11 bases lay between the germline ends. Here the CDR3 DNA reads TGTGCCAGCAGCTTGGAGGTAGCGGCTACCGGGGAGCTGTTTTTT. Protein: CASSLEVAATGELFF. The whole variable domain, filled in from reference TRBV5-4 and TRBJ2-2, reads ETGVTQSPTHLIKTRGQQVTLRCSSQSGHNTVSWYQQALGQGPQFIFQYYREEENGRGNFPPRFSGLQFPNYSSELNVNALELDDSALYLCASSLEVAATGELFFGEGSRLTVL.

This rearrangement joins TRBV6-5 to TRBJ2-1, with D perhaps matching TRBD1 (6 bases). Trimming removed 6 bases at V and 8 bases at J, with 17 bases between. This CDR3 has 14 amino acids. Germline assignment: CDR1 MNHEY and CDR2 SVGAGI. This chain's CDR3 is CASSRLSGADEQFF. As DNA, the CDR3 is TGTGCCAGCAGCCGTTTGTCAGGGGCGGATGAGCAGTTCTTC.

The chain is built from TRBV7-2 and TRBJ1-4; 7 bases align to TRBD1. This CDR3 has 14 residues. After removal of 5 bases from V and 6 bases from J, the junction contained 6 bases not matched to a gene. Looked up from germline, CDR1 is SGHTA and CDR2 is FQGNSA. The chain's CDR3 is CASSPTGRDEKLFF. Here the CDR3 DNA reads TGTGCCAGCAGCCCGACAGGGCGGGATGAAAAACTGTTTTTT.

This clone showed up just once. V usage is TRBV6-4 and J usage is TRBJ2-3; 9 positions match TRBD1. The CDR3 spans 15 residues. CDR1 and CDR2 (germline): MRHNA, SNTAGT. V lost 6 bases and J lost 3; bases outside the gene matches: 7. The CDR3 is CASSEDRGGTDTQYF. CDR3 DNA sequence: TGTGCCAGCAGCGAGGACAGGGGTGGTACAGATACGCAGTATTTT.